A selection of T cell receptor beta chains follows, all from one sample in a study of human T cells and chemical hapten exposure. TCRdb called the RACE reads again in MiXCR, with one record for every CDR3 protein. Of about 340,000 distinct CDR3 sequences in the sample, 5.5% to 8% were seen once. The sample here was whole blood, taken in connection with sensitization to the hapten diphenylcyclopropenone (DPC). Receptor source: a woman aged 18-29 years with alopecia areata. Some clones in this sample may be carry-over from other donors' samples. CDR3s include the opening cysteine and the closing phenylalanine or tryptophan. Each record gives: CDR3 DNA, CDR3 protein, V gene, J gene, clone size, D gene. The D gene is left open where the match is weak. A row's size may be missing; if present it is once, few, many or a size class.

TGTGCCAGCAGTTACACGTCATTTCTGGGCGATGAGCAGTTCTTC	CASSYTSFLGDEQFF	TRBV6-2/TRBV6-3	TRBJ2-1	-	-
TGTGCCAGCTCACCCGGGACAGGCGGGGGCGAGCAGTACTTC	CASSPGTGGGEQYF	TRBV5-1	TRBJ2-7	many	-
TGTGCCAGCAGACAGAAACCGGGACAGGGCCCACCTGGGGCCAACGTCCTGACTTTC	CASRQKPGQGPPGANVLTF	TRBV6-1	TRBJ2-6	many	TRBD1
TGTGCCAGCAGCATAGACTATGGCTACACCTTC	CASSIDYGYTF	TRBV2	TRBJ1-2	-	-
TGTGCCAGCAGTTTTAGGCCACGATCCGGGTTAGCTTTCTTT	CASSFRPRSGLAFF	TRBV28	TRBJ1-1	many	-
TGTGCCAGCAGCTCACGGGGCAACGAGCAGTACTTC	CASSSRGNEQYF	TRBV6-2/TRBV6-3	TRBJ2-7	many	-
TGTGCCAGCAGTTTGCCTCCAGGGGCCGGGGAGCTGTTTTTT	CASSLPPGAGELFF	TRBV28	TRBJ2-2	-	-
TGTGCCAGCAGCTCCGGGACGGGGGCCTCCGGGGAGCTGTTTTTT	CASSSGTGASGELFF	TRBV7-9	TRBJ2-2	few	-
TGTGCCAGCAGTTTAAGGAGGGGATACACCGGGGAGCTGTTTTTT	CASSLRRGYTGELFF	TRBV27	TRBJ2-2	few	-
TGTGCCAGCAGCCCTTTAGGACAGGGTGAATCACCCCTCCACTTT	CASSPLGQGESPLHF	TRBV7-2	TRBJ1-6	few	TRBD1
TGTGCCAGCAAACCCCGGGGGGCCTTAGATACGCAGTATTTT	CASKPRGALDTQYF	TRBV13	TRBJ2-3	many	-
TGCGCCAGCAGCTTGGACAGGGGGCCTGAAGCTTTCTTT	CASSLDRGPEAFF	TRBV5-1	TRBJ1-1	many	TRBD1
TGTGCCAGCAGCCTTCAGCGCCCAGATACGCAGTATTTT	CASSLQRPDTQYF	TRBV7-2	TRBJ2-3	-	-
TGCAGTGCTAGACTAGCTCCCGGCTACGAGCAGTACTTC	CSARLAPGYEQYF	TRBV20-1	TRBJ2-7	few	-
TGTGCCAGCAGCCTCGGTGTCCGATCGGCCGAGCAGTACTTC	CASSLGVRSAEQYF	TRBV12-3/TRBV12-4	TRBJ2-7	few	-
TGTGCCAGCAGCCCCTATTCCGAGGGCCGGGGGTCTGAAGCTTTCTTT	CASSPYSEGRGSEAFF	TRBV13	TRBJ1-1	few	-
TGTGCCAGCAGCGCCATGATGAACACTGAAGCTTTCTTT	CASSAMMNTEAFF	TRBV7-2	TRBJ1-1	few	-
TGTGCCAGCAGATCCCCCGGGTACCAAGAGACCCAGTACTTC	CASRSPGYQETQYF	TRBV7-2	TRBJ2-5	-	-
TGCAGCGTTGAAGAGCCGGCGGACACTGAAGCTTTCTTT	CSVEEPADTEAFF	TRBV29-1	TRBJ1-1	many	-
TGCAGTGCTAGAGAGGGGATAGGCACTGAAGCTTTCTTT	CSAREGIGTEAFF	TRBV20-1	TRBJ1-1	-	-
TGTGCCAGCAGTTTAGGAGGGGGACCCCTCCACTTT	CASSLGGGPLHF	TRBV12-3/TRBV12-4	TRBJ1-6	many	-
TGTGCCAGCAGCTTCCTAATCCGGGACAGGGGGCCAGGGGTCAATGAGCAGTTCTTC	CASSFLIRDRGPGVNEQFF	TRBV7-6	TRBJ2-1	many	TRBD1
TGTGCCAGCAGCTTGGCTAATTCGGGGGAACATTCACCCCTCCACTTT	CASSLANSGEHSPLHF	TRBV5-8	TRBJ1-6	-	-
TGTGCCAGCAGTTTATGGGGTCAGTCTCCCTACGAGCAGTACTTC	CASSLWGQSPYEQYF	TRBV28	TRBJ2-7	many	-
TGTGCCACCAGCAGTACATTAAGAACCTACGAGCAGTACTTC	CATSSTLRTYEQYF	TRBV15	TRBJ2-7	-	-
TGTGTCACCGGGTCAGGCAGGATTTACGAGCAGTACTTC	CVTGSGRIYEQYF	TRBV28	TRBJ2-7	many	-
TGTGCCAGCAGCGCCTTTAGCGACACAGATACGCAGTATTTT	CASSAFSDTDTQYF	TRBV7-2	TRBJ2-3	-	-
TGTGCCAGCAGCGTATCGACTAGCGGCACAGATACGCAGTATTTT	CASSVSTSGTDTQYF	TRBV9	TRBJ2-3	few	TRBD2
TGTGCCAGCAGCCAAGATTGGGGGGATGGTACTGAAGCTTTCTTT	CASSQDWGDGTEAFF	TRBV4-2	TRBJ1-1	many	-
TGTGCCAGCAGTAACGGGCCCGAGGGGAGTGAGCAGTTCTTC	CASSNGPEGSEQFF	TRBV6-2/TRBV6-3	TRBJ2-1	few	-
TGTGCCAGCAGCTTAGGGACAGGGACTGAAGCTTTCTTT	CASSLGTGTEAFF	TRBV7-9	TRBJ1-1	many	TRBD1
TGTGCCAGCAGCTTAGTAGGTAGCGGGGATTTGGGACAAGAGACCCAGTACTTC	CASSLVGSGDLGQETQYF	TRBV7-2	TRBJ2-5	few	TRBD2
TGTGCCAGCAGTCAAAGTCCGGGAGGGGCCAACGTCCTGACTTTC	CASSQSPGGANVLTF	TRBV5-6	TRBJ2-6	-	-
TGCAGTGCTAGAGTGAGAAATCCCGATGGCTACACCTTC	CSARVRNPDGYTF	TRBV20-1	TRBJ1-2	-	-
TGTGCCAGCAGTTACGAGGGGGGCTCTGGGGCCAACGTCCTGACTTTC	CASSYEGGSGANVLTF	TRBV6-6	TRBJ2-6	many	-
TGTGCCAGCAGTCCCGACAGGGTTCGTGGCTACACCTTC	CASSPDRVRGYTF	TRBV12-3/TRBV12-4	TRBJ1-2	many	TRBD1
TGCGCCAGCAGCCAGTCCGCTAGCGGGGGGGCCTACGAGCAGTACTTC	CASSQSASGGAYEQYF	TRBV4-3	TRBJ2-7	-	TRBD2
TGTGCCAGCAGTTGGAACTCCTTACCTTCTGGAAACACCATATATTTT	CASSWNSLPSGNTIYF	TRBV28	TRBJ1-3	-	-
TGTGCCAGCAGCTTGGACGACACCCCTTCGGGGGGCACTGAAGCTTTCTTT	CASSLDDTPSGGTEAFF	TRBV5-5	TRBJ1-1	few	-
TGTGCCAGCATCGAAACGGAGGGGATCGGGTTTGAGACCCAGTACTTC	CASIETEGIGFETQYF	TRBV2	TRBJ2-5	few	-
TGCGCCAGCAGCAGTCACTACGAGCAGTACTTC	CASSSHYEQYF	TRBV10-2	TRBJ2-7	few	-
TGTGCCAGCAGTTACAGGCCTTGGGACTATGGCTACACCTTC	CASSYRPWDYGYTF	TRBV6-5	TRBJ1-2	few	-
TGTGCCACCTTAGACCCCGGGGGAAGGTACGAGCAGTACTTC	CATLDPGGRYEQYF	TRBV6-1	TRBJ2-7	few	-
TGTGCCAGCAGCCCAAGCCCCCACATCCCCTACGAGCAGTACTTC	CASSPSPHIPYEQYF	TRBV7-2	TRBJ2-7	many	-
TGTGCCAGCAGTTCCTTCGACAGGGGTGCTTCACCCCTCCACTTT	CASSSFDRGASPLHF	TRBV6-2/TRBV6-3	TRBJ1-6	few	TRBD1
TGTGCCAGCAGCGCAGGACAGGGATATGAAGCTTTCTTT	CASSAGQGYEAFF	TRBV9	TRBJ1-1	few	TRBD1
TGTGCCAGCCAAGTGACTAGCGGGGACTACAATGAGCAGTTCTTC	CASQVTSGDYNEQFF	TRBV6-1	TRBJ2-1	many	TRBD2
TGTGCCAGCAGCCCGGGAGGGGGGGGCTCCTACGAGCAGTACTTC	CASSPGGGGSYEQYF	TRBV7-2	TRBJ2-7	-	TRBD2
TGTGCCAGCACCAATGGGAATAACTATGGCTACACCTTC	CASTNGNNYGYTF	TRBV6-5	TRBJ1-2	few	-
TGTGCCAGCGGTAGGAGGGCGGGTCCATCAGATACGCAGTATTTT	CASGRRAGPSDTQYF	TRBV28	TRBJ2-3	-	-
TGTGCCAGCAGGCAAGAGGAGACCCAGTACTTC	CASRQEETQYF	TRBV7-2	TRBJ2-5	many	-
TGTGCCAGCATGCCAGGACGGTTGAACACTGAAGCTTTCTTT	CASMPGRLNTEAFF	TRBV6-4	TRBJ1-1	-	-
TGTGCCAGCAGTTGGGGGGCCGACAATGAGCAGTTCTTC	CASSWGADNEQFF	TRBV6-5	TRBJ2-1	many	-
TGTGCCAGCTCACCACCAGGGACTGACGAGCAGTACTTC	CASSPPGTDEQYF	TRBV18	TRBJ2-7	few	-
TGCGCCAGCAGCCAACAGGGGGCTGAATATGAAAAACTGTTTTTT	CASSQQGAEYEKLFF	TRBV4-1	TRBJ1-4	few	TRBD1